This TCR beta chain was captured in a study of T cells after yellow fever vaccination. CDR3 size: 13 residues. With 2 bases clipped from V and 7 bases from J, the junction kept 4 bases outside the gene matches. In germline, CDR1 is SGHTA, CDR2 FQGTGA. Study observations and caveats: Contaminating bulk clonotypes could be abundant in FACS-sorted repertoires. The secondary response peaked faster, at day 5 versus 15, but was weaker.

In the case of this clonotype: Its antigen is unknown.

TCRdb analysed the 5' RACE reads with MiXCR anew, one entry per CDR3 protein. The table includes nearly 550,000 distinct CDR3 sequences, roughly 21% detected once. This chain connects TRBV7-3 to TRBJ2-5, with 7 bases lining up with TRBD2. The TCR was taken from a man aged 25 to 45 who received the YFV17D yellow fever vaccine. The sample was PBMCs, taken 15 days after the yellow fever booster vaccination. The CDR3, as DNA: TGTGCCAGCAGCTTAGATTCGGGGGGGACCCAGTACTTC. Translation gives CASSLDSGGTQYF.